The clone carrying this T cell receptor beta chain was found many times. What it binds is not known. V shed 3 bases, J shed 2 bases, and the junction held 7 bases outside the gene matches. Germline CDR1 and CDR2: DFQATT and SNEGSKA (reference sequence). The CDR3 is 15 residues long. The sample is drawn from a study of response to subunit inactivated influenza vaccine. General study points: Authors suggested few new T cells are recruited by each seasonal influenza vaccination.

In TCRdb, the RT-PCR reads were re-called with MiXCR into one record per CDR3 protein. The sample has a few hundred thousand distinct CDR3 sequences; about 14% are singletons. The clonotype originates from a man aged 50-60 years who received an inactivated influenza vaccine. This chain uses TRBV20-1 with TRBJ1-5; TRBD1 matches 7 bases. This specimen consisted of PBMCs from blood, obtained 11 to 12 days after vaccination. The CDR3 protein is CSARSQGGRNQPQHF. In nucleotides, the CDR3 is TGCAGTGCTAGGTCTCAGGGGGGACGCAATCAGCCCCAGCATTTT.